This T cell receptor beta chain derives from a study of identical twins. J gave up 7 bases and V 10 bases, and 9 bases lay outside the gene matches. The CDR3 is made up of 13 amino acids. Germline V lookup: CDR1 SEHNR, CDR2 FQNEAQ (reference sequence). This clonotype was detected a few times. TCRdb reprocessed the 5' RACE reads with MiXCR, giving one entry per CDR3 protein. This table holds approximately 230,000 distinct CDR3 sequences, more than 13% found once. Input material: memory (CD45RO+) T cells sorted from blood. The chain employs TRBV7-9 and TRBJ1-4; TRBD1 matches at 7 bases. The clonotype originates from a woman aged 18 to 35 in good health. The CDR3 DNA follows: TGTGCCATCGGCCCCAGGGGGGCTGAAAAACTGTTTTTT. Its protein is CAIGPRGAEKLFF.